One and the same sample provided the 13 T cell receptor beta chains below, sequenced in a study of cytomegalovirus exposure and HLA in healthy donors. Primers included in the PCR were 60 Vbeta and 13 Jbeta primers. Here immunoSEQ multiplex PCR was the method, and the copy in TCRdb shows in-frame clones only, minus some. The table includes approximately 140,000 clones, roughly 88% detected once. Material: PBMCs. The origin of the receptors is a man aged 50 or older in good health and CMV-seronegative.

This sequence joins TRBV9 and TRBJ2-3, with 13 bases lining up with TRBD2. V lost 4 bases to trimming and J lost 7 bases; unmatched junction nucleotides: 9. Looked up from germline, CDR1 is SGDLS and CDR2 is YYNGEE. The CDR3 contains 16 residues. In DNA, the CDR3 is TGTGCCAGCAGCCTTCGGACTAGCGGGGGTGCACATACGCAGTATTTT. It encodes CASSLRTSGGAHTQYF.

The V gene is TRBV11-1, the J gene TRBJ1-1; no definite D call. Germline assignment: CDR1 SGHAT and CDR2 FQDESV (reference sequence). V dropped 6 bases and J dropped 0 bases, with 8 bases sitting between them. CDR3 length: 13 residues. The CDR3 here is CASRPRVNTEAFF. The CDR3 DNA reads TGTGCCAGCAGACCGAGAGTGAACACTGAAGCTTTCTTT.

The chain couples TRBV30 to TRBJ1-4; 10 bases fit TRBD1. Germline lookup yields CDR1 GTSNPN and CDR2 SVGIG (reference sequence). This CDR3 comprises 13 residues. The J segment lost 10 bases and the V segment lost 5 bases, leaving 7 bases of the junction unmatched. The CDR3 reads CAWDGTGAPKLFF. For the CDR3, the DNA is TGTGCCTGGGACGGGACAGGGGCACCAAAACTGTTTTTT.

The chain's CDR3 is CSVEDRSSGGHNEQFF. The CDR3, as DNA: TGCAGCGTTGAAGATCGAAGTAGCGGGGGGCACAATGAGCAGTTCTTC. The chain uses TRBV29-1 and TRBJ2-1; 10 nucleotides line up with TRBD2. The CDR3 is 16 residues long. Germline CDR1 SQVTM, CDR2 ANQGSEA. Trimming cost V 0 bases and J 5 bases; bases outside gene matches: 7.

This clone has just one count. This rearrangement joins TRBV9 to TRBJ1-5; perhaps TRBD1 as D (6 bases). Germline values: CDR1 SGDLS, CDR2 YYNGEE. With 4 bases removed from V and 4 bases from J, the gap between germline ends came to 12 bases. This CDR3 has 14 residues. The CDR3 DNA reads TGTGCCAGCAGCTTTAGGGGGGGGAATCAGCCCCAGCATTTT. It translates to CASSFRGGNQPQHF.

J is TRBJ2-3 and V is TRBV7-9; the D gene is possibly TRBD2 (6 bases). The V and J ends lost 5 bases and 4 bases respectively, with 13 bases between them. This CDR3 is 14 amino acids long. CDR1 is SEHNR, CDR2 FQNEAQ, per germline (reference sequence). CDR3 DNA: TGTGCCAGCAGCACCGCGGGGTCCCCAGATACGCAGTATTTT. It specifies CASSTAGSPDTQYF.

J is TRBJ1-4 and V is TRBV18; 8 bases are shared with TRBD1. This CDR3 has 14 amino acids. The germline V gene has CDR1 KGHSH and CDR2 LQKENI. With V trimmed by 2 bases and J by 6 bases, 2 bases remained unmatched. CDR3 sequence: CASSPAGGYEKLFF. The CDR3 DNA sequence: TGTGCCAGCTCACCAGCAGGGGGCTATGAAAAACTGTTTTTT.

The rearrangement uses TRBV5-6 and TRBJ1-2, with TRBD1 matching over 11 bases. Germline V CDR1 and CDR2: SGHDT, YYEEEE. The CDR3 is 15 amino acids. Trimming cost V 4 bases and J 3 bases; bases outside gene matches: 5. The DNA for the CDR3 is TGTGCCAGCAGCACCGGACAGGGGGCATACTATGGCTACACCTTC. It is translated as CASSTGQGAYYGYTF.

This chain joins TRBV30 and TRBJ2-3, with TRBD2 identical over 8 bases. This CDR3 has 14 amino acids. Germline V lookup: CDR1 GTSNPN, CDR2 SVGIG (reference sequence). The trim removed 7 bases at V and 0 bases at J, leaving 6 bases unmatched. CDR3 amino acids: CASASGWSTDTQYF. CDR3 in DNA: TGTGCCTCCGCTAGCGGGTGGAGCACAGATACGCAGTATTTT.

The chain joins TRBV5-6 to TRBJ2-6; D call uncertain. CDR3 length: 13 residues. The V and J ends lost 4 bases and 1 base respectively, with 3 bases between them. Germline CDR1 is SGHDT and CDR2 is YYEEEE. CDR3 in amino acids: CASSQSGANVLTF. In DNA form, the CDR3 reads TGTGCCAGCAGCCAATCTGGGGCCAACGTCCTGACTTTC.

V and J are TRBV15 and TRBJ2-2; 7 bases line up with TRBD1. This CDR3 is built from 16 residues. Trimming removed 1 base from V and 4 bases from J; junction bases left unmatched: 6. Germline loops: CDR1 LNHNV, CDR2 YYDKDF (reference sequence). The CDR3 DNA follows: TGTGCCACCAGCAGAGCACAGGGGTACTCCACCGGGGAGCTGTTTTTT. It specifies CATSRAQGYSTGELFF.

The J gene is TRBJ2-1, the V gene TRBV29-1; tentatively, D is TRBD1 (6 bases). CDR3 size: 13 residues. The V end was cut by 4 bases, the J end by 6 bases, with 13 bases between. Germline values: CDR1 SQVTM, CDR2 ANQGSEA. CDR3: CSVGQVGGNEQFF. The CDR3 DNA follows: TGCAGCGTTGGACAGGTCGGTGGCAATGAGCAGTTCTTC.

Remarks on this clone: This sample also contains other DNA sequences that code for the same CDR3. The chain carries TRBV5-4 and TRBJ1-1, with 9 bases aligning to TRBD1. This CDR3 has 13 residues. The germline CDR1 and CDR2 sequences are SGHNT and YYREEE (reference sequence). The junction had 5 bases not matched to a gene; V was cut back by 1 base and J by 10 bases. CDR3 DNA sequence: TGTGCCAGCAGCTTGCCGGACAGGGGAAGAGCTTTCTTT. It encodes CASSLPDRGRAFF. Full variable domain (remainder filled in from reference TRBV5-4 and TRBJ1-1): ETGVTQSPTHLIKTRGQQVTLRCSSQSGHNTVSWYQQALGQGPQFIFQYYREEENGRGNFPPRFSGLQFPNYSSELNVNALELDDSALYLCASSLPDRGRAFFGQGTRLTVV.